The T cell receptor (beta chain) under discussion was sequenced for a study of T cell repertoires in cytomegalovirus infection. Overall study: In the study, CMV epitopes included recently identified HLA-C-restricted and well-studied HLA-B-restricted ones. Evidence of both CMV infection and a matching HLA type came from public TCR beta signatures.

This clonotype has more than one count but fewer than ten. Its cognate antigen is unknown. The CDR3 covers 13 residues. Trimming removed 4 bases from V and 11 bases from J, with 12 bases in between. CDR1 is SGHAT and CDR2 is FQNNGV in the germline V gene. From the reads, TCRdb called clonotypes with MiXCR, one entry per CDR3 protein. The table has about 69,000 distinct CDR3 sequences, more than 25% seen once. Study-level findings and limits: Dominating the ex vivo response were TCR beta clonotypes that were CMV-specific and HLA-C-restricted.

The chain recombines TRBV11-2 with TRBJ1-6; D possibly corresponds to TRBD1 (6 bases). Sequenced material: CD8+ T cells from cultured PBMCs, taken from culture after CMV antigen stimulation. The TCR originated in a human donor in good health (CMV status not recorded). Some clones in this sample may be carry-over from other donors' samples. In DNA form, the CDR3 reads TGTGCCAGCAGCTGGGGGGGCGGTGCACCCCTCCACTTT. Translated: CASSWGGGAPLHF.